This passage covers 14 T cell receptor beta chains from one sample sequenced in a study of T cells after yellow fever vaccination. TCRdb re-called the 5' RACE reads through MiXCR, storing one row per CDR3 protein. This sample yields some 160,000 distinct CDR3 sequences, of which 5.5% to 7.5% are seen a single time; approximately 2.5% belongs to the top ten. This material consisted of CD4+ T cells sorted from PBMCs, taken about 5 days after the first yellow fever vaccination. The source is a man between 18 and 29 years old who received the YFV17D yellow fever vaccine.

This clonotype was found many times. The chain joins TRBV6-5 to TRBJ2-5; D is possibly TRBD2 (8 bases). The CDR3 is made up of 18 amino acids. V was trimmed by 4 bases and J by 3 bases, leaving 24 bases between them. CDR1 and CDR2 from the germline V gene are MNHEY and SVGAGI. Here the CDR3 reads CASSSSGGRGGRKETQYF. CDR3 nucleotides: TGTGCCAGCAGTTCAAGCGGGGGCCGAGGGGGCCGAAAAGAGACCCAGTACTTC.

This clonotype was counted many times. This rearrangement joins TRBV27 to TRBJ2-3; D gene ambiguous. The CDR3 totals 18 residues. V lost 2 bases and J lost 4, with 22 bases in between. The germline gives CDR1 MNHEY, CDR2 SMNVEV (reference sequence). The CDR3 sequence is CASSLRPPAFYEADTQYF. In DNA form, the CDR3 reads TGTGCCAGCAGTTTACGGCCCCCGGCCTTTTACGAGGCAGATACGCAGTATTTT.

The sample holds many counts of this clonotype. The rearrangement links TRBV5-1 to TRBJ2-1; 10 nucleotides line up with TRBD2. The germline gives CDR1 SGHRS, CDR2 YFSETQ. The CDR3 loop spans 14 amino acids. With V trimmed by 4 bases and J by 7 bases, 5 bases remained unmatched. CDR3 protein: CASSRAGGPNEQFF. The CDR3 DNA reads as TGCGCCAGCAGCCGAGCGGGGGGGCCGAATGAGCAGTTCTTC.

This clonotype was detected ten times or more. The chain joins TRBV2 to TRBJ2-1, with D uncertain. This CDR3 is built from 13 residues. The germline V and J ends were trimmed by 4 bases and 8 bases, with 12 bases remaining between them. Germline loops: CDR1 SNHLY, CDR2 FYNNEI. CDR3: CASSVLKVYEQFF. Here the CDR3 DNA reads TGTGCCAGCAGTGTCCTAAAAGTGTATGAGCAGTTCTTC. The full variable domain, in which reference TRBV2 and TRBJ2-1 provide the parts outside the CDR3, is EPEVTQTPSHQVTQMGQEVILRCVPISNHLYFYWYRQILGQKVEFLVSFYNNEISEKSEIFDDQFSVERPDGSNFTLKIRSTKLEDSAMYFCASSVLKVYEQFFGPGTRLTVL.

This clonotype was counted between two and nine times. The chain is built from TRBV5-4 and TRBJ2-2; D is possibly TRBD2 (6 bases). CDR1 SGHNT and CDR2 YYREEE come from the germline V gene (reference sequence). With 4 bases removed from V and 0 bases from J, the gap between germline ends came to 13 bases. The CDR3 loop spans 16 amino acids. DNA of the CDR3: TGTGCCAGCAGCCCCCGGACGGGGGCGAACACCGGGGAGCTGTTTTTT. It translates to CASSPRTGANTGELFF.

The CDR3 sequence is CASSYYGIEAFF. For the CDR3, the DNA is TGTGCCAGCAGTTACTATGGCATTGAAGCTTTCTTT. This rearrangement joins TRBV6-6 to TRBJ1-1; D call uncertain. CDR1 MNHNY and CDR2 SVGAGI come from the germline V gene (reference sequence). This CDR3 contains 12 residues. Trimming shortened V by 1 base and J by 7 bases, and 7 bases separated the two germline ends.

The V and J genes are TRBV7-2 and TRBJ2-5; D ambiguous. Trimming cost V 5 bases and J 1 base, with 17 bases left between them. This CDR3 region has 16 residues. Germline V gives CDR1 SGHTA, CDR2 FQGNSA. The CDR3: CASSLSTLVFQETQYF. The CDR3 DNA reads TGTGCCAGCAGCCTATCTACCCTGGTCTTCCAAGAGACCCAGTACTTC.

This clonotype was seen many times. The CDR3, as DNA: TGTGCCAGCAGTCCCGGGGGAAGCCAAGAGACCCAGTACTTC. This encodes CASSPGGSQETQYF. V gene TRBV6-1 combines with J gene TRBJ2-5, with a weak D call TRBD2 (6 bases). From germline, CDR1 is MNHNS and CDR2 SASEGT. V was pared by 5 bases and J by 1 base, with 11 bases between. The CDR3 is 14 residues long.

The chain has TRBV11-2 and TRBJ2-1, with 8 bases aligning to TRBD2. The CDR3 totals 16 residues. Unmatched junction bases numbered 10, after V lost 1 base and J lost 8 bases. Germline V gene data show CDR1 as SGHAT and CDR2 as FQNNGV. The CDR3 DNA reads as TGTGCCAGCAGCTTAGTGGGGGGGACTAGTTTCCATGAGCAGTTCTTC. It encodes CASSLVGGTSFHEQFF.

This clonotype was seen many times. The chain recombines TRBV6-2 or TRBV6-3 with TRBJ2-7; no reliable D call. CDR3 length equals 15 residues. Trimming took off 6 bases at V and 1 base at J, with 16 bases between the two ends. Germline V gene data show CDR1 as MNHEY and CDR2 as SVGEGT. The CDR3 protein is CASSRSGMISYEQYV. The CDR3 coding sequence is TGTGCCAGCAGCCGGTCTGGAATGATTTCCTACGAGCAGTACGTC.

This chain links TRBV13 with TRBJ2-7; TRBD1 is a possible D gene (6 bases). CDR3 size: 14 residues. Germline CDR1 and CDR2: PRHDT and FYEKMQ (reference sequence). V shed 2 bases and J shed 3 bases, with 11 bases lying between them. The CDR3 loop is CASSLTGLYYEQYF. The CDR3 coding sequence is TGTGCCAGCAGCTTAACAGGGTTATACTACGAGCAGTACTTC. Full variable domain (outside the CDR3, taken from reference TRBV13 and TRBJ2-7): AAGVIQSPRHLIKEKRETATLKCYPIPRHDTVYWYQQGPGQDPQFLISFYEKMQSDKGSIPDRFSAQQFSDYHSELNMSSLELGDSALYFCASSLTGLYYEQYFGPGTRLTVT.

This clonotype occurred many times. At one boundary the junction diverges from the germline segment, which might be a read error. This chain uses TRBV14 with TRBJ2-3; maybe TRBD1 (5 bases). Germline loops: CDR1 SGHDN, CDR2 FVKESK. The length of the CDR3 is 12 residues. The CDR3 is CASSQGTLAFGF. The CDR3 nucleotides are TGTGCCAGCAGCCAAGGGACATTGGCGTTCGGTTTT.

This clonotype was recorded at least ten times. Here the CDR3 reads CSARTGAQYGYTF. In DNA form, the CDR3 reads TGCAGTGCTAGAACGGGGGCGCAATATGGCTACACCTTC. J is TRBJ1-2 and V is TRBV20-1; possible D gene TRBD1, 6 bases. Trimming removed 2 bases from V and 5 bases from J, with 12 bases in between. The length of the CDR3 is 13 residues. Germline V lookup: CDR1 DFQATT, CDR2 SNEGSKA (reference sequence).

This clonotype was seen ten or more times. J is TRBJ2-7 and V is TRBV5-1; D may correspond to TRBD1 or TRBD2 (5 bases each). Trimming took off 4 bases at V and 0 bases at J, with 14 bases between the two ends. From germline, CDR1 is SGHRS and CDR2 YFSETQ. This CDR3 has 15 residues. The CDR3 sequence: CASSPGTASSYEQYF. In DNA, the CDR3 is TGCGCCAGCAGCCCCGGGACGGCTAGCTCCTACGAGCAGTACTTC.